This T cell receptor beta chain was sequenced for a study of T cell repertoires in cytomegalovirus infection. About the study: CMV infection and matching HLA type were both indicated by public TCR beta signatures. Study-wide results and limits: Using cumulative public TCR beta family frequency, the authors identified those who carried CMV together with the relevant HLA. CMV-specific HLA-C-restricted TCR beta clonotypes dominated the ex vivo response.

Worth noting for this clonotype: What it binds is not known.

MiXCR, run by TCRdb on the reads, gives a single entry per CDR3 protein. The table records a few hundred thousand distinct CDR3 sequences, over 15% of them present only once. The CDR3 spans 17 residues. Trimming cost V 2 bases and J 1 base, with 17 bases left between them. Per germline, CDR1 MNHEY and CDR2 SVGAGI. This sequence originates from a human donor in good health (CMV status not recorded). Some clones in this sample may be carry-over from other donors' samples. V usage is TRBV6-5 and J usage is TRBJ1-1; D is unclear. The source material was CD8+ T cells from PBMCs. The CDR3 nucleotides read TGTGCCAGCAGTTACACCCTAAAAAGCGAATGGAACACTGAAGCTTTCTTT. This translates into CASSYTLKSEWNTEAFF.